The next 26 T cell receptor beta chains were all read from a single sample in a study of blood T cell repertoires in COVID-19. Libraries were prepared by immunoSEQ multiplex PCR; TCRdb keeps only in-frame clonotypes and omits some of them. The sample has under 450,000 clones; roughly 88% are singletons. Material for sequencing was peripheral blood. Every receptor here comes from a woman between 50 and 59 years old with COVID-19, enrolled during active disease.

This clone was recorded a few times. The rearrangement uses TRBV27 and TRBJ1-2; 11 nucleotides line up with TRBD1. The CDR3 spans 15 residues. V shed 5 bases and J 8 bases; nucleotides not matched to a gene: 10. Germline lookup yields CDR1 MNHEY and CDR2 SMNVEV (reference sequence). CDR3 nucleotides: TGTGCCAGCAGTCAATCCGGACAGGGGGCTGGAGGCTACACCTTC. Protein sequence: CASSQSGQGAGGYTF.

This clone was detected only a few times. The V call is TRBV10-3, the J call TRBJ2-7; 7 nucleotides match TRBD2. The V gene end was trimmed by 3 bases and the J gene end by 5 bases; junction bases not matched to a gene: 7. From germline, CDR1 is ENHRY and CDR2 SYGVKD. The CDR3 runs 14 residues. CDR3: CAISEGTTIHEQYF. CDR3 coding DNA: TGTGCCATCAGTGAAGGGACTACCATCCACGAGCAGTACTTC.

The J gene is TRBJ1-4, the V gene TRBV2, with D tentatively TRBD1 (6 bases). Germline V gene lookup returns CDR1 SNHLY and CDR2 FYNNEI. Trimming left V 5 bases short and J 8 bases short, with 15 bases between. This CDR3 has 14 amino acids. This CDR3 reads CASSFSRGEEKLFF. In DNA, the CDR3 is TGTGCCAGCAGTTTTAGCAGGGGAGAAGAAAAACTGTTTTTT.

The rearrangement links TRBV30 to TRBJ2-5; 13 bases are shared with TRBD2. The germline V gene has CDR1 GTSNPN and CDR2 SVGIG (reference sequence). V trimming: 1 base; J trimming: 2 bases; junction bases outside the gene matches: 4. CDR3 length equals 16 residues. The CDR3, as DNA: TGTGCCTGGAGTGGCGGGGGACTAGCGGGGCAAGAGACCCAGTACTTC. This encodes CAWSGGGLAGQETQYF.

This chain connects TRBV30 to TRBJ1-4; D might be TRBD1 (5 bases). Germline V lookup: CDR1 GTSNPN, CDR2 SVGIG (reference sequence). Trimming took 5 bases from V and 8 from J, leaving 15 bases between them. The CDR3 is 13 amino acids. The CDR3 nucleotides read TGTGCCTGGGAACAGGAAAGTGGAGAAAAACTGTTTTTT. Residues: CAWEQESGEKLFF.

For the CDR3, the DNA is TGTGCCAGTAGTATAGGGACAGCTGGAAACACCATATATTTT. It encodes CASSIGTAGNTIYF. The chain uses TRBV19 and TRBJ1-3, with D maybe TRBD1 (6 bases). Germline CDR1 and CDR2: LNHDA and SQIVND (reference sequence). The CDR3 sequence is 14 residues long. The V and J ends lost 1 base and 2 bases respectively, with 6 bases between them.

The chain has TRBV3-1 (or the pseudogene TRBV3-2) and TRBJ1-1, with D perhaps matching TRBD1 (5 bases). The CDR3 is made up of 16 amino acids. V lost 6 bases and J 0 bases, leaving 17 bases between the germline ends. The germline gives CDR1 LGHDT, CDR2 YNNKEL (reference sequence). In nucleotides, the CDR3 is TGTGCCAGCAGGAAATTTGGGACTGCAATGAACACTGAAGCTTTCTTT. This sequence encodes CASRKFGTAMNTEAFF.

The rearrangement uses TRBV30 and TRBJ1-1; perhaps TRBD1 as D (5 bases). The V gene lost 2 bases and the J gene lost 6 bases, with 7 bases spanning the gap. The germline CDR1 and CDR2 sequences are GTSNPN and SVGIG (reference sequence). This CDR3 region has 11 residues. The CDR3 spells CAWSRQSEAFF. CDR3 DNA sequence: TGTGCCTGGAGTAGACAGTCTGAAGCTTTCTTT.

This clone has a handful of counts. CDR3 nucleotide sequence: TGTGCCAGCAGCTTGGGGGGACACCAAGAGACCCAGTACTTC. It codes for CASSLGGHQETQYF. V usage is TRBV7-9 and J usage is TRBJ2-5, with a possible D match to TRBD2 (6 bases). CDR1 is SEHNR, CDR2 FQNEAQ, per germline (reference sequence). The CDR3 length is 14 residues. Trimming took off 3 bases at V and 0 bases at J, with 8 bases between the two ends.

The chain carries TRBV24-1 and TRBJ1-2; 12 bases match TRBD1. The J segment lost 7 bases and the V segment lost 7 bases, leaving 12 bases of the junction unmatched. This CDR3 contains 16 residues. Germline CDR1 reads KGHDR; CDR2 reads SFDVKD. Here the CDR3 DNA reads TGTGCCACCAGCCCCACGGGGGACAGGGGGCCAGGTGGCTACACCTTC. It yields the protein CATSPTGDRGPGGYTF.

The J gene is TRBJ1-2, the V gene TRBV4-2; 7 bases fit TRBD1. CDR1 is LGHNA and CDR2 is YNFKEQ in the germline V gene. The CDR3 has 15 amino acids. J gave up 6 bases and V 3 bases, and 10 bases lay outside the gene matches. CDR3 in DNA: TGTGCCAGCAGCCAGGCCAGGGGGGACGGCAATGGCTACACCTTC. This sequence encodes CASSQARGDGNGYTF.

The rearrangement joins TRBV10-3 to TRBJ2-1, with 8 bases aligning to TRBD1. The CDR3 is 15 amino acids. Germline V lookup: CDR1 ENHRY, CDR2 SYGVKD. Trimming removed 3 bases from V and 4 bases from J; junction bases left unmatched: 5. CDR3 amino acids: CAISDLGQGYNEQFF. CDR3 coding DNA: TGTGCCATCAGTGACCTCGGACAGGGATACAATGAGCAGTTCTTC.

The J gene is TRBJ1-2, the V gene TRBV27; 9 nucleotides agree with TRBD1. This CDR3 has 16 residues. The germline CDR1 and CDR2 sequences are MNHEY and SMNVEV (reference sequence). V trimming: 5 bases; J trimming: 4 bases; junction bases outside the gene matches: 11. The CDR3 spells CASSLMWTGEGYGYTF. CDR3 nucleotide sequence: TGTGCCAGCAGTCTCATGTGGACAGGGGAAGGCTATGGCTACACCTTC.

The CDR3 loop is CASSPGQGTNTEAFF. As DNA, the CDR3 is TGCGCCAGCAGCCCGGGCCAGGGTACGAACACTGAAGCTTTCTTT. The chain recombines TRBV4-1 with TRBJ1-1; TRBD1 is a possible D gene (5 bases). Trimming removed 4 bases at V and 1 base at J, with 13 bases between. Germline V lookup: CDR1 MGHRA, CDR2 YSYEKL. The CDR3 runs to 15 residues.

The chain is built from TRBV6-6 and TRBJ1-1; perhaps TRBD1 as D (5 bases). The germline CDR1 and CDR2 sequences are MNHNY and SVGAGI (reference sequence). The CDR3 is 15 amino acids. V was pared by 4 bases and J by 2 bases, with 14 bases between. CDR3 sequence reads: CASSWGFGANTEAFF. The CDR3 bases are TGTGCCAGCAGTTGGGGATTTGGGGCAAACACTGAAGCTTTCTTT.

The table lists this clone with a count of one. The J gene is TRBJ2-6, the V gene TRBV6-5, with TRBD1 matching 9 bases. This CDR3 region has 16 residues. Trimming at V came to 4 bases and at J to 1 base, leaving 2 bases not matched to a gene. Per the germline V gene, CDR1 is MNHEY and CDR2 is SVGAGI. The CDR3 is CASSLQGASGANVLTF. The CDR3 DNA follows: TGTGCCAGCAGTTTACAGGGGGCGTCTGGGGCCAACGTCCTGACTTTC.

The count of this clone is one. V usage is TRBV6-1 and J usage is TRBJ2-7; D is perhaps TRBD1 (5 bases). Trimming pared 2 bases from V and 4 bases from J, leaving 15 bases between. The CDR3 totals 15 residues. Germline loops: CDR1 MNHNS, CDR2 SASEGT. The CDR3 region is CASSEFYRSFYEQYF. The CDR3 bases are TGTGCCAGCAGTGAATTTTACAGGAGCTTTTACGAGCAGTACTTC.

The V gene is TRBV5-1, the J gene TRBJ1-1; maybe TRBD1 (5 bases). V lost 2 bases and J 4 bases, leaving 9 bases between the germline ends. The CDR3 totals 13 residues. CDR1 and CDR2 from the germline V gene are SGHRS and YFSETQ. CDR3 bases: TGCGCCAGCAGCTTCGGGGGAGGCACTGAAGCTTTCTTT. This encodes CASSFGGGTEAFF.

This chain links TRBV5-1 with TRBJ2-2, with D perhaps matching TRBD1 (6 bases). Germline loops: CDR1 SGHRS, CDR2 YFSETQ. The CDR3 is 13 residues long. Trimming took 2 bases from V and 4 from J, leaving 6 bases between them. The CDR3 DNA reads TGCGCCAGCAGCTTAGGGGGCACCGGGGAGCTGTTTTTT. Protein: CASSLGGTGELFF.

This chain uses TRBV2 with TRBJ1-6, with 9 bases that match TRBD1. CDR3 size: 19 residues. V was pared by 2 bases and J by 3 bases, with 11 bases of the junction left unmatched. CDR1 and CDR2 (germline): SNHLY, FYNNEI. The CDR3 spells CASSELSLDRGNYNSPLHF. The CDR3 DNA reads as TGTGCCAGCAGTGAACTCTCCTTGGACAGGGGAAACTATAATTCACCCCTCCACTTT.

The J gene is TRBJ1-2, the V gene TRBV19; no clear D gene. Germline-derived CDR1 and CDR2 are LNHDA and SQIVND (reference sequence). Between the trimmed V and J ends, which lost 2 bases and 0 bases, there was a span of 10 bases. The length of the CDR3 is 15 residues. The CDR3 protein is CASSIRRSSNYGYTF. The CDR3 nucleotides read TGTGCCAGTAGTATAAGGCGGAGTTCTAACTATGGCTACACCTTC. The whole variable domain, remainder taken from reference TRBV19 and TRBJ1-2, is DGGITQSPKYLFRKEGQNVTLSCEQNLNHDAMYWYRQDPGQGLRLIYYSQIVNDFQKGDIAEGYSVSREKKESFPLTVTSAQKNPTAFYLCASSIRRSSNYGYTFGSGTRLTVV.

The chain recombines TRBV7-8 with TRBJ2-7; D possibly corresponds to TRBD2 (5 bases). The germline V and J ends were trimmed by 0 bases and 3 bases, with 12 bases remaining between them. The CDR3 runs to 15 residues. CDR1 SGHVS and CDR2 FQNEAQ come from the germline V gene. The CDR3 DNA is TGTGCCAGCAGCTTAGCTCGTCCAGGACTCTACGAGCAGTACTTC. This codes for CASSLARPGLYEQYF.

The V and J genes are TRBV30 and TRBJ1-4; 10 bases line up with TRBD1. J was trimmed by 4 bases and V by 0 bases; bases with no gene match: 8. This CDR3 is built from 17 residues. Germline loops: CDR1 GTSNPN, CDR2 SVGIG (reference sequence). CDR3 nucleotides: TGTGCCTGGAGTGTAAGGGACAGGGGCCCTTTTAATGAAAAACTGTTTTTT. Encoded protein: CAWSVRDRGPFNEKLFF.

The V and J genes are TRBV1 and TRBJ2-1; the table calls TRBD2, which could not be checked here. TRBV1 has pseudogene status. The CDR3 has 19 amino acids. CDR3: CTSSHPLIAGSCSYNEQFF. For the CDR3, the DNA is TGCACCAGCAGCCACCCCCTAATAGCGGGGTCCTGCTCCTACAATGAGCAGTTCTTC.

The chain recombines TRBV19 with TRBJ2-3; D is possibly TRBD2 (5 bases). CDR1 is LNHDA and CDR2 is SQIVND in the germline V gene (reference sequence). The CDR3 totals 14 residues. Trimming removed 3 bases from V and 4 bases from J, with 11 bases in between. The chain's CDR3 is CASSIGETADTQYF. CDR3 nucleotide sequence: TGTGCCAGTAGTATCGGGGAGACGGCAGATACGCAGTATTTT.

The rearrangement joins TRBV28 to TRBJ2-7; the D gene is possibly TRBD2 (6 bases). The length of the CDR3 is 16 residues. With 3 bases removed from V and 0 bases from J, the gap between germline ends came to 15 bases. The germline CDR1 and CDR2 sequences are MDHEN and SYDVKM. CDR3 residues: CASSLMGRGRSYEQYF. The DNA for the CDR3 is TGTGCCAGCAGTTTGATGGGGCGGGGACGCTCCTACGAGCAGTACTTC. Full variable domain (missing parts from reference TRBV28 and TRBJ2-7): DVKVTQSSRYLVKRTGEKVFLECVQDMDHENMFWYRQDPGLGLRLIYFSYDVKMKEKGDIPEGYSVSREKKERFSLILESASTNQTSMYLCASSLMGRGRSYEQYFGPGTRLTVT.